This T cell receptor (beta chain) stems from a study of cytomegalovirus exposure and HLA in healthy donors. Study conclusions and caveats: HLA alleles showed associations with about 15,000 TCR beta sequences in a later analysis, at a 0.05 false discovery rate. Exclusion as indistinguishable affected some V segments, including TRBV6-2 and TRBV6-3. Researchers counted around 150 TCR beta chains as cytomegalovirus-associated. An analysis done earlier found most TCR beta V segments productive about 87% or about 30% of the time.

CDR3 length equals 14 residues. CDR1 and CDR2 (germline): SGHRS, YFSETQ. Trimming cost V 0 bases and J 7 bases, with 13 bases left between them. With respect to this clone: Its antigen remains unidentified.

Use of 60 Vbeta and 13 Jbeta primers characterized the PCR. The assay was immunoSEQ multiplex PCR, and TCRdb's table has in-frame clones only and misses some. There are about 76,000 clones in the sample; 78% occur only once, and just under 2.5% lies in the top ten. This TCR was recovered from a male donor in good health and CMV-seropositive. Input material: PBMCs. The chain carries TRBV5-1 and TRBJ1-1, with a weak D call TRBD1 (5 bases). The CDR3 DNA sequence: TGCGCCAGCAGCTTGGGGGGTCCGGGGGATGAAGCTTTCTTT. It translates to CASSLGGPGDEAFF.